These T cell receptor beta chains were read from a single sample in a study of response to subunit inactivated influenza vaccine. TCRdb ran MiXCR on the RT-PCR reads and lists one entry per CDR3 protein. Counted here are some 640,000 distinct CDR3 sequences, over 11% occurring once; the ten biggest clones make up less than 9%. Sequences were derived from PBMCs from blood, sampled 14 to 15 days before vaccination. The receptors were sampled from a man aged 50 to 60 who received an inactivated influenza vaccine. CDR3s include the opening cysteine and the closing phenylalanine or tryptophan. Each record gives: J gene, V gene, clone size, D gene, CDR3 protein, CDR3 DNA. A D gene is named only where the DNA matches it firmly. Only some rows state a clone size, as once, few, many or a class for expanded clones.

>TRBJ2-5|TRBV7-9|once|TRBD2
CASKLSGGQETQYF
TGTGCCAGCAAGCTTTCCGGGGGGCAAGAGACCCAGTACTTC
>TRBJ1-3|TRBV27|-|TRBD1
CASSSLLTGIYF
TGTGCCAGCAGTTCCCTCCTGACAGGGATATATTTT
>TRBJ2-7|TRBV6-5|-|-
CASSYPKPLDEQYF
TGTGCCAGCAGTTACCCTAAACCCCTAGACGAGCAGTACTTC
>TRBJ2-1|TRBV9|few|-
CASSVLVGVYNEQFF
TGTGCCAGCAGCGTATTGGTGGGGGTTTACAATGAGCAGTTCTTC
>TRBJ1-6|TRBV5-1|few|-
CASSVRGGYSPLHF
TGCGCCAGCAGCGTCCGAGGGGGGTATTCACCCCTCCACTTT
>TRBJ2-1|TRBV9|few|-
CASSGSVTEQFF
TGTGCCAGCAGCGGTAGCGTTACTGAGCAGTTCTTC
>TRBJ1-3|TRBV27|few|TRBD1
CASSRQGAKNTIYF
TGTGCCAGCAGTAGACAGGGGGCGAAGAACACCATATATTTT
>TRBJ2-3|TRBV4-3|many|-
CASSQDIGSTDTQYF
TGCGCCAGCAGCCAAGATATAGGGAGCACAGATACGCAGTATTTT
>TRBJ2-1|TRBV3-1|few|TRBD1
CASSHRAGQGSYNEQFF
TGTGCCAGCAGCCATAGAGCAGGACAGGGCTCCTACAATGAGCAGTTCTTC
>TRBJ2-7|TRBV6-2/TRBV6-3|-|-
CASSKVRGHEQYF
TGTGCCAGCAGTAAAGTCCGTGGACACGAGCAGTACTTC
>TRBJ2-4|TRBV20-1|-|-
CSAPIWGRDIQYF
TGCAGTGCCCCCATTTGGGGGCGAGACATTCAGTACTTC
>TRBJ2-1|TRBV20-1|many|TRBD1
CSASPRTGVYEQFF
TGCAGTGCCTCACCCAGGACAGGGGTATATGAGCAGTTCTTC
>TRBJ2-2|TRBV27|-|TRBD2
CASSLSTGLAGVYGNTGELFF
TGTGCCAGCAGTTTATCCACCGGACTAGCGGGAGTCTATGGGAACACCGGGGAGCTGTTTTTT
>TRBJ2-1|TRBV4-2|-|TRBD2
CASSSRLAASSYNEQFF
TGTGCCAGCAGCTCCCGACTAGCGGCAAGCTCCTACAATGAGCAGTTCTTC
>TRBJ2-3|TRBV4-3|-|-
CASSRETTVGRNTQYF
TGCGCCAGCAGCCGAGAGACAACCGTCGGTAGAAATACGCAGTATTTT
>TRBJ1-3|TRBV20-1|-|-
CSAPLAAGNTIYF
TGCAGTGCTCCCCTAGCAGCTGGAAACACCATATATTTT
>TRBJ2-3|TRBV6-2/TRBV6-3|few|TRBD2
CASSLAGAWDTQYF
TGTGCCAGCAGTTTAGCGGGGGCCTGGGATACGCAGTATTTT
>TRBJ2-7|TRBV7-2|-|TRBD1
CASRQEFGTGAYEQYF
TGTGCCAGCAGGCAAGAATTCGGGACAGGGGCCTACGAGCAGTACTTC
>TRBJ2-1|TRBV12-3/TRBV12-4|-|-
CASSLHRVGTYNEQFF
TGTGCCAGCAGTTTGCACAGGGTGGGGACCTACAATGAGCAGTTCTTC
>TRBJ2-3|TRBV14|many|TRBD1
CASSRTLTGLTDTQYF
TGTGCCAGCAGCCGGACTTTGACAGGGCTCACAGATACGCAGTATTTT
>TRBJ2-2|TRBV4-3|-|-
CASSQGPTIGELFF
TGCGCCAGCAGCCAGGGGCCGACAATTGGGGAGCTGTTTTTT
>TRBJ1-1|TRBV28|many|TRBD1
CASSYLDRGHTEAFF
TGTGCCAGCAGCTACCTAGACAGGGGACACACTGAAGCTTTCTTT
>TRBJ1-1|TRBV10-3|-|-
CAISDRGLNTEAFF
TGTGCCATCAGTGACAGGGGTTTGAACACTGAAGCTTTCTTT
>TRBJ2-1|TRBV27|-|TRBD2
CASSLSSLAGGFEQFF
TGTGCCAGCAGTTTAAGTAGTCTAGCGGGGGGTTTTGAGCAGTTCTTC
>TRBJ2-6|TRBV29-1|-|-
CSVETRPSGANVLTF
TGCAGCGTTGAAACGCGTCCCTCTGGGGCCAACGTCCTGACTTTC
>TRBJ1-1|TRBV5-5|many|-
CASSPGRGNTEAFF
TGTGCCAGCAGCCCTGGACGGGGAAATACTGAAGCTTTCTTT
>TRBJ2-1|TRBV5-1|many|-
CASSLGDAYNEQFF
TGCGCCAGCAGCTTGGGCGACGCGTACAATGAGCAGTTCTTC
>TRBJ2-5|TRBV5-6|many|-
CASSLILAETQYF
TGTGCCAGCAGCTTGATTCTAGCTGAGACCCAGTACTTC
>TRBJ2-1|TRBV12-3/TRBV12-4|few|-
CASRLGGGRTGEQFF
TGTGCCAGCCGACTGGGGGGCGGGAGAACGGGTGAGCAGTTCTTC
>TRBJ2-1|TRBV7-6|-|TRBD2
CASSLGLAGGPYNEQFF
TGTGCCAGCAGCCTCGGACTAGCGGGAGGGCCGTATAATGAGCAGTTCTTC
>TRBJ2-1|TRBV2|few|TRBD2
CASSATSGSYNEQFF
TGTGCCAGCAGTGCGACTAGCGGGAGTTACAATGAGCAGTTCTTC
>TRBJ2-1|TRBV7-3|-|TRBD2
CASSSIAGNEQFF
TGTGCCAGCAGTTCGATAGCGGGAAATGAGCAGTTCTTC
>TRBJ2-1|TRBV7-6|many|TRBD2
CASSLEASGRAYNEQFF
TGTGCCAGCAGCTTAGAGGCTAGCGGGAGGGCCTACAATGAGCAGTTCTTC
>TRBJ2-2|TRBV5-1|few|-
CASSSLYFANTGELFF
TGCGCCAGCAGCTCCCTCTATTTCGCGAACACCGGGGAGCTGTTTTTT
>TRBJ2-5|TRBV11-2|-|TRBD2
CASSWGTSGRQETQYF
TGTGCCAGCAGCTGGGGGACTAGCGGGAGACAAGAGACCCAGTACTTC
>TRBJ2-7|TRBV20-1|few|-
CSARDLRGDYEQYF
TGCAGTGCAAGGGACCTCCGAGGGGATTATGAGCAGTACTTC
>TRBJ1-1|TRBV2|few|TRBD1
CASSPQGGAFF
TGTGCCAGCAGCCCCCAGGGGGGAGCTTTCTTT
>TRBJ2-1|TRBV29-1|many|TRBD2
CSATGLANYEQFF
TGCAGCGCCACTGGACTAGCGAACTATGAGCAGTTCTTC
>TRBJ2-1|TRBV6-2/TRBV6-3|few|-
CASRGPLLNEQFF
TGTGCCAGCAGGGGACCCCTCCTGAATGAGCAGTTCTTC
>TRBJ2-1|TRBV6-2/TRBV6-3|many|TRBD2
CASSYSGLAGVNEQFF
TGTGCCAGCAGTTACTCGGGGCTAGCGGGAGTTAATGAGCAGTTCTTC
>TRBJ2-3|TRBV6-1|-|TRBD2
CASSIGGLTTDTQYF
TGTGCCAGCTCCATTGGGGGACTAACCACAGATACGCAGTATTTT
>TRBJ2-5|TRBV20-1|few|TRBD1
CSASRGRLGETQYF
TGCAGTGCTAGTAGGGGGCGCCTAGGAGAGACCCAGTACTTC
>TRBJ1-4|TRBV7-8|many|-
CATSGATNEKLFF
TGTGCCACCTCGGGTGCAACTAATGAAAAACTGTTTTTT
>TRBJ2-7|TRBV29-1|-|-
CSVEILQGHSYEQYF
TGCAGCGTTGAAATATTACAGGGACACTCCTACGAGCAGTACTTC
>TRBJ2-3|TRBV7-9|-|TRBD2
CASSSRLAVSTDTQYF
TGTGCCAGCAGCTCCCGACTAGCGGTTAGCACAGATACGCAGTATTTT
>TRBJ1-2|TRBV6-1|few|-
CASSTGGARANYGYTF
TGTGCCAGCAGCACCGGGGGGGCCCGAGCTAACTATGGCTACACCTTC
>TRBJ1-4|TRBV28|-|-
CASVSPSNEKLFF
TGTGCCAGCGTTTCGCCTTCTAATGAAAAACTGTTTTTT
>TRBJ1-2|TRBV5-1|few|-
CASSLAGQPAGGYTF
TGCGCCAGCAGCTTGGCCGGCCAACCTGCGGGAGGCTACACCTTC
>TRBJ2-4|TRBV20-1|few|TRBD1
CSATRQGPARTLAKNIQYF
TGCAGTGCTACCCGACAGGGACCCGCTCGGACCTTGGCCAAAAACATTCAGTACTTC
>TRBJ2-7|TRBV4-3|-|TRBD1
CASSARLTGVEEQYF
TGCGCCAGCAGCGCCAGGCTGACAGGGGTCGAGGAGCAGTACTTC
>TRBJ2-2|TRBV6-1|few|TRBD1
CASSKNPQGATGELFF
TGTGCCAGCAGTAAAAATCCCCAGGGGGCTACCGGGGAGCTGTTTTTT
>TRBJ2-1|TRBV3-1|many|TRBD2
CASSQERLAGGRGQFF
TGTGCCAGCAGCCAAGAGAGGCTAGCGGGGGGGCGAGGGCAGTTCTTC
>TRBJ2-3|TRBV11-2|-|-
CASSLDLLADRTDTQYF
TGTGCCAGCAGCTTAGATTTATTGGCAGACCGCACAGATACGCAGTATTTT